This T cell receptor beta chain appears in the sequencing data of a study of blood T cell repertoires in COVID-19. For this clone: At the DNA level, this CDR3 is encoded by other sequences in the same sample as well.

Germline trimming cut 6 bases from V and 5 bases from J; bases unmatched to any gene: 6. CDR1 and CDR2 (germline): SNHLY, FYNNEI. This CDR3 contains 14 residues. Assay used: immunoSEQ multiplex PCR; TCRdb lists only in-frame clones, some missing. The table shows some 160,000 clones, with more than 65% occurring only once. Sequencing was carried out using peripheral blood. The V and J genes are TRBV2 and TRBJ1-4; TRBD1 matches at 7 bases. The receptor comes from a man between 70 and 80 years old with active or convalescent COVID-19. The DNA for the CDR3 is TGTGCCAGCAGGAGGGACAGCTCAAATGAAAAACTGTTTTTT. Encoded protein: CASRRDSSNEKLFF. The full variable domain, its missing parts supplied by reference TRBV2 and TRBJ1-4, is EPEVTQTPSHQVTQMGQEVILRCVPISNHLYFYWYRQILGQKVEFLVSFYNNEISEKSEIFDDQFSVERPDGSNFTLKIRSTKLEDSAMYFCASRRDSSNEKLFFGSGTQLSVL.